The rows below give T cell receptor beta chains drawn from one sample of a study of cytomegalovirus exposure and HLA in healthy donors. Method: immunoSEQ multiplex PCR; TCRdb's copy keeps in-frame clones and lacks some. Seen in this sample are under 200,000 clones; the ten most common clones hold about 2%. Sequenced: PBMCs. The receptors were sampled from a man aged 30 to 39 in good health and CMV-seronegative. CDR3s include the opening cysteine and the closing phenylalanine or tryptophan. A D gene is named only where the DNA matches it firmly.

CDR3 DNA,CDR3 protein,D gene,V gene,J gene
TGTGCCACCAGCAGAGATGACAGCTTGAACACTGAAGCTTTCTTT,CATSRDDSLNTEAFF,NA,TRBV15,TRBJ1-1
TGTGCTAGTGCTGCCCTCCGGACAGGGAACACTGAAGCTTTCTTT,CASAALRTGNTEAFF,TRBD1,TRBV12-5,TRBJ1-1
TGTGCCAGCAAAAGACAGGGGGCTAACAATCAGCCCCAGCATTTT,CASKRQGANNQPQHF,TRBD1,TRBV28,TRBJ1-5
TGTGCCAGCAGCTGGGGACAGGACTTGAAACTGTTTTTT,CASSWGQDLKLFF,TRBD1,TRBV6-5,TRBJ1-4
TGTGCCTGGGCGTCTCTCTCCGCGACTAGGGGAGCATACGCAACTAATGAAAAACTGTTTTTT,CAWASLSATRGAYATNEKLFF,NA,TRBV30,TRBJ1-4
TGTGCCAGCAGGATCGGGGGGTCGAACACCGGGGAGCTGTTTTTT,CASRIGGSNTGELFF,TRBD2,TRBV6-5,TRBJ2-2
TGTGCCAGCAGCTTTAATGGACAGATGACCTACGAGCAGTACTTC,CASSFNGQMTYEQYF,NA,TRBV7-2,TRBJ2-7
TGTGCCAGCCGCCCCCGACTAGCGGGAGGGTACGAGCAGTACTTC,CASRPRLAGGYEQYF,TRBD2,TRBV9,TRBJ2-7
TGCGCCAGCATGGGACAGGGCCTTGAAGCTTTCTTT,CASMGQGLEAFF,TRBD1,TRBV10-2,TRBJ1-1
TGTGCCAGCAGCTTGAGGGGCCCCCTGAACACTGAAGCTTTCTTT,CASSLRGPLNTEAFF,NA,TRBV5-5,TRBJ1-1
TGCAGCGTTGTAGATCAGACTAGCGGGATCGACAGGAGCTCCTACGAGCAGTACTTC,CSVVDQTSGIDRSSYEQYF,TRBD2,TRBV29-1,TRBJ2-7
TGCGCCAGCAGCCATCCCAGACAGGGGGGTGAAAAACTGTTTTTT,CASSHPRQGGEKLFF,TRBD1,TRBV4-1,TRBJ1-4
TGTGCCAGCTCACCACGACTAGTTTCAGGGCCCTACGAGCAGTACTTC,CASSPRLVSGPYEQYF,NA,TRBV18,TRBJ2-7
TGTGCCAGCAGCATGCCACAGGGCCTCATGTCCAAAAACATTCAGTACTTC,CASSMPQGLMSKNIQYF,NA,TRBV7-9,TRBJ2-4
TGTGCCAGCAGCAAACCTCTCTTATCCGGGACAGGGGGCTTGCAGTACTTC,CASSKPLLSGTGGLQYF,TRBD1,TRBV7-9,TRBJ2-7
TGTGCCAGCAGCTTACCGGGTAGCACAGATACGCAGTATTTT,CASSLPGSTDTQYF,NA,TRBV7-9,TRBJ2-3
TGTGCCAGCAGTCCCCGAGGGAACACCATATATTTT,CASSPRGNTIYF,NA,TRBV6-6,TRBJ1-3
TGTGCCAGCAGCCTACGATTTAACTACGAGCAGTACTTC,CASSLRFNYEQYF,NA,TRBV11-2,TRBJ2-7
TGTGCCAGCAGTTACCAGCTAGCGGTATCCTACGAGCAGTACTTC,CASSYQLAVSYEQYF,TRBD2,TRBV6-5,TRBJ2-7
TGTGCCAGTAGTATTTCGAGGTATAGCCCAACCTACGAGCAGTACTTC,CASSISRYSPTYEQYF,NA,TRBV19,TRBJ2-7
TGTGCCAGCATCGGGCAGGGGTCCGGCAATGAGCAGTTCTTC,CASIGQGSGNEQFF,NA,TRBV6-1,TRBJ2-1
TGTGCCAGCAGTTTAGGGACCGGGACTAGACCCTACGAGCAGTACTTC,CASSLGTGTRPYEQYF,TRBD2,TRBV27,TRBJ2-7
TGTGCCAGCAGCCCCGGACAGAGCTATGGCTACACCTTC,CASSPGQSYGYTF,NA,TRBV5-6,TRBJ1-2
TGTGCCAGCAGGCTTCAGTCCAACAGGGAAATCCATGGCTACACCTTC,CASRLQSNREIHGYTF,NA,TRBV28,TRBJ1-2
TGTGCCAGCAGTTTTAGCGGGAGGGCCGCAGATACGCAGTATTTT,CASSFSGRAADTQYF,TRBD2,TRBV2,TRBJ2-3
TGTGCCAGCAGTTACTCGAACGGGGGAAATGAGCAGTTCTTC,CASSYSNGGNEQFF,NA,TRBV6-5,TRBJ2-1
TGCGCCAGCAGCCCAGGACAGGGGGCATCCTACGAGCAGTACTTC,CASSPGQGASYEQYF,TRBD1,TRBV4-1,TRBJ2-7
TGTGCCAGCAGCTTAGCTTTTGAGGAGGTCTACGAGCAGTACTTC,CASSLAFEEVYEQYF,NA,TRBV7-2,TRBJ2-7
TGTGCCAGCAGTGTGACAGGGGTTGGTAAGCTGTTTTTT,CASSVTGVGKLFF,TRBD1,TRBV6-1,TRBJ2-2
TGTGCCAGCAGTACGGCCCGAGGGCCCGGGAAGACCCAGTACTTC,CASSTARGPGKTQYF,NA,TRBV2,TRBJ2-5
TGCGCCAGCAGCCCAACCTTACAGGGATCCCAGCGGTACACCTTC,CASSPTLQGSQRYTF,NA,TRBV4-1,TRBJ1-2
TGTGCCAGCAGCGGCGTGGGGGGATCCTACAATGAGCAGTTCTTC,CASSGVGGSYNEQFF,NA,TRBV7-2,TRBJ2-1
TGTGCCAGCAGGACTAGCGGCACAGATACGCAGTATTTT,CASRTSGTDTQYF,TRBD2,TRBV2,TRBJ2-3
TGTGCCAGCAGCCCTCGGACAGGGGATGGCTACACCTTC,CASSPRTGDGYTF,TRBD1,TRBV14,TRBJ1-2
TGTGCCAGCAGCGCAGCACAGGATTTAGGCGGCAATCAGCCCCAGCATTTT,CASSAAQDLGGNQPQHF,NA,TRBV9,TRBJ1-5
TGCGCCAGCAGCCAAGATCGGGGGGTTCGCAATCAGCCCCAGCATTTT,CASSQDRGVRNQPQHF,NA,TRBV4-3,TRBJ1-5
TGTGCCAGCAGGGGGACTAGCGGGAGGTCACAAGAGACCCAGTACTTC,CASRGTSGRSQETQYF,TRBD2,TRBV2,TRBJ2-5
TGTGCCAGCAGCTTGAGTCTCTCGAGATCCACAGATACGCAGTATTTT,CASSLSLSRSTDTQYF,NA,TRBV5-4,TRBJ2-3
TGTGCCATCAGTGAGTCACGGACAGGGGCTGGGGCCAACGTCCTGACTTTC,CAISESRTGAGANVLTF,TRBD1,TRBV10-3,TRBJ2-6
TGTGCCAGTAGTATTGGAGAGCCCCAGCATTTT,CASSIGEPQHF,NA,TRBV19,TRBJ1-5
TGTGCCAGCAGCAAAGAAGCCCCCCGGCGGGAGTACCACGAGCAGTACTTC,CASSKEAPRREYHEQYF,NA,TRBV21-1,TRBJ2-7
TGTGCCAGCAGCTTGGATAGCGGTAGCTCCTACAATGAGCAGTTCTTC,CASSLDSGSSYNEQFF,NA,TRBV5-4,TRBJ2-1
TGTGCCACACTCTCTAGCGGGTTCTACAATGAGCAGTTCTTC,CATLSSGFYNEQFF,TRBD2,TRBV10-3,TRBJ2-1
TGTGCCAGCAGCGTAGGCGCGTACTACGAGCAGTACTTC,CASSVGAYYEQYF,NA,TRBV9,TRBJ2-7
TGTGCCAGCAGCTTTTCAGGGGGCAGGACAGATACGCAGTATTTT,CASSFSGGRTDTQYF,TRBD1,TRBV28,TRBJ2-3
TGTGCCAGCACCCCCGTGGGGGGGAACACTGAAGCTTTCTTT,CASTPVGGNTEAFF,NA,TRBV6-5,TRBJ1-1
TGCAGCGGCACTACAGGAAATAAAGAGCAGTACTTC,CSGTTGNKEQYF,NA,TRBV29-1,TRBJ2-7
TGTGCCAGCAGCTTTGACATCAGCTCTGGAAACACCATATATTTT,CASSFDISSGNTIYF,NA,TRBV5-5,TRBJ1-3
TGTGCCAGCAGCGTCCTTACTCAGGGGGCTCGTGGCTACACCTTC,CASSVLTQGARGYTF,TRBD1,TRBV28,TRBJ1-2
TGCGCCAGCAGTGAGCGCCCAGGAGGCGGCTACGAGCAGTACTTC,CASSERPGGGYEQYF,NA,TRBV10-2,TRBJ2-7
TGTGCCAGCAGCTCAATAGCGGGAGAAGAGACCCAGTACTTC,CASSSIAGEETQYF,TRBD2,TRBV9,TRBJ2-5
TGCGCCAGCAGCCTCTGGACTAGCGGGGCCAACGAGCAGTACTTC,CASSLWTSGANEQYF,TRBD2,TRBV4-1,TRBJ2-7
TGTGCCAGCAGCTTGGGAGACAGGTTCAATGAAGCTTTCTTT,CASSLGDRFNEAFF,NA,TRBV7-2,TRBJ1-1